This T cell receptor beta chain emerged from a study of cytomegalovirus exposure and HLA in healthy donors. CDR1 is MNHEY, CDR2 SVGAGI, per germline. V was trimmed by 6 bases and J by 2 bases, leaving 11 bases between them. CDR3 length equals 14 residues. Profiled with immunoSEQ multiplex PCR; TCRdb holds only in-frame clones, not every one. This sample has about 170,000 clones, with 65% to 90% found just once. Sequenced: PBMCs. The source of this sequence is a woman aged 18-29 years in good health and CMV-seronegative. The chain has TRBV6-5 and TRBJ1-3; TRBD1 is a possible D gene (6 bases). The CDR3 reads CASRTAGAGNTIYF. The CDR3 DNA is TGTGCCAGCAGGACGGCAGGGGCTGGAAACACCATATATTTT.